A single sample gave rise to the 23 T cell receptor beta chains below, sequenced in a study of Ad26.COV2.S vaccination and SARS-CoV-2 variants. Sequencing used immunoSEQ multiplex PCR; TCRdb keeps in-frame clones, though not all of them. The sample records about 450,000 clones, roughly 89% being singletons. Treatment denoted: roughly 18 received Ad26.COV2.S at low or high dose, single or two shots; 5 received placebo; per-sample allocation not given. Material that was analyzed had been drawn on day 63 after the first vaccine or placebo injection. Sequenced material: peripheral blood, taken in a trial of Ad26.COV2.S vaccine versus placebo. The receptors here all came from a person aged 18 to 59 who received the Ad26.COV2.S COVID-19 vaccine or a placebo.

The chain uses TRBV28 and TRBJ1-1; D uncertain. There are 17 residues in the CDR3. V was pared by 2 bases and J by 11 bases, with 27 bases between. The germline V gene encodes CDR1 MDHEN and CDR2 SYDVKM. This CDR3 is CASSLGWIERGSREAFF. In nucleotides, the CDR3 is TGTGCCAGCAGTTTAGGGTGGATTGAGAGAGGGTCTAGGGAGGCTTTCTTT.

The genes are TRBV30 and TRBJ1-2; D uncertain. CDR3 length equals 8 residues. In germline, CDR1 is GTSNPN, CDR2 SVGIG (reference sequence). Trimming stripped 8 bases from V and 6 bases from J, with 4 bases between. The CDR3 spells CAGDGYTF. As DNA, the CDR3 is TGTGCCGGCGATGGCTACACCTTC. The whole variable domain, remainder taken from reference TRBV30 and TRBJ1-2, is SQTIHQWPATLVQPVGSPLSLECTVEGTSNPNLYWYRQAAGRGLQLLFYSVGIGQISSEVPQNLSASRPQDRQFILSSKKLLLSDSGFYLCAGDGYTFGSGTRLTVV.

The CDR3 loop is CASSQGTSGPRSSYNEQFF. CDR3 DNA: TGTGCCAGCAGCCAAGGGACTAGCGGGCCAAGAAGCTCCTACAATGAGCAGTTCTTC. The chain carries TRBV14 and TRBJ2-1, with TRBD2 identical over 11 bases. V shed 1 base and J 0 bases; nucleotides not matched to a gene: 8. CDR1 and CDR2 (germline): SGHDN, FVKESK. The CDR3 runs 19 residues.

The chain recombines TRBV2 with TRBJ2-3; 13 bases match TRBD2. Germline CDR1 is SNHLY and CDR2 is FYNNEI. This CDR3 is 15 amino acids long. V shed 8 bases and J 2 bases; nucleotides not matched to a gene: 4. The CDR3 DNA follows: TGTGCCAGCCACGGGACTAGCGGGGCCACAGATACGCAGTATTTT. It codes for CASHGTSGATDTQYF.

J is TRBJ1-1 and V is TRBV9; D is perhaps TRBD1 (6 bases). V was clipped by 4 bases and J by 1 base, with 14 bases between them. CDR1 SGDLS and CDR2 YYNGEE come from the germline V gene. The CDR3 sequence is 15 residues long. CDR3 protein: CASSPRQAPNTEAFF. CDR3 coding DNA: TGTGCCAGCAGCCCCAGACAGGCCCCGAACACTGAAGCTTTCTTT.

In its sample, this clone was seen once. The genes are TRBV19 and TRBJ1-1; TRBD1 aligns across 7 bases. The germline CDR1 and CDR2 sequences are LNHDA and SQIVND (reference sequence). There are 14 residues in the CDR3. The V and J ends lost 11 bases and 1 base, in that order; junction bases with no gene match: 10. The CDR3 region has the DNA TGTGCCTGTTATAAGACAGGGCGGAACACTGAAGCTTTCTTT. This encodes CACYKTGRNTEAFF.

This chain links TRBV27 with TRBJ1-2; 8 positions match TRBD1. V was clipped by 4 bases and J by 5 bases; unmatched bases: 12. The CDR3 contains 16 residues. From germline, CDR1 is MNHEY and CDR2 SMNVEV (reference sequence). The CDR3 reads CASSWFSSGGPYGYTF. Written as DNA, the CDR3 is TGTGCCAGCAGTTGGTTTAGCTCAGGGGGCCCTTATGGCTACACCTTC.

This chain connects TRBV24-1 to TRBJ2-3; D might be TRBD2 (5 bases). Germline CDR1 is KGHDR and CDR2 is SFDVKD. Trimming stripped 1 base from V and 8 bases from J, with 9 bases between. CDR3 length: 13 residues. The chain's CDR3 is CATSDLEGPTQYF. The DNA for the CDR3 is TGTGCCACCAGTGATTTAGAGGGCCCTACGCAGTATTTT.

This clone was seen once. The chain is built from TRBV2 and TRBJ1-4; TRBD1 is a possible D gene (5 bases). Deletions cut 4 bases from V and 5 bases from J, with 11 bases between. The CDR3 has 14 residues. CDR1 SNHLY and CDR2 FYNNEI come from the germline V gene. CDR3 protein: CASSAGGRNEKLFF. The CDR3 coding sequence is TGTGCCAGCAGTGCGGGGGGGAGGAATGAAAAACTGTTTTTT.

This chain connects TRBV5-6 to TRBJ1-2, with TRBD1 as a possible D gene (5 bases). CDR1 and CDR2 (germline): SGHDT, YYEEEE. Trimming took off 4 bases at V and 4 bases at J, with 8 bases between the two ends. This CDR3 region has 12 residues. The CDR3 spells CASSTGLYGYTF. CDR3 DNA: TGTGCCAGCAGCACAGGTCTCTATGGCTACACCTTC.

The chain couples TRBV7-3 to TRBJ1-1; TRBD1 aligns across 8 bases. The germline gives CDR1 SGHTA, CDR2 FQGTGA. J gave up 1 base and V 9 bases, and 4 bases lay outside the gene matches. The CDR3 consists of 13 residues. The CDR3 nucleotides are TGTGCCAGTTCTGGACAGGGGAACACTGAAGCTTTCTTT. Translation gives CASSGQGNTEAFF.

The gene calls are TRBV7-8 and TRBJ1-3; D unclear. The CDR3 runs to 15 residues. V lost 4 bases and J lost 2, with 12 bases in between. CDR1 SGHVS and CDR2 FQNEAQ come from the germline V gene. CDR3 residues: CASSSAEIPGNTIYF. In nucleotides, the CDR3 is TGTGCCAGCAGCTCGGCAGAGATCCCTGGAAACACCATATATTTT.

The V call is TRBV27, the J call TRBJ2-7; D possibly corresponds to TRBD1 (8 bases). This CDR3 is built from 22 residues. From germline, CDR1 is MNHEY and CDR2 SMNVEV (reference sequence). Trimming took off 3 bases at V and 3 bases at J, with 36 bases between the two ends. This CDR3 reads CASSLCLGTQGGRNSLIYEQYV. Here the CDR3 DNA reads TGTGCCAGCAGTTTGTGCCTGGGTACACAGGGGGGGAGGAATTCCTTGATCTACGAGCAGTACGTC.

This rearrangement joins TRBV7-3 to TRBJ2-5; D perhaps matches TRBD1 (6 bases). This CDR3 has 14 residues. Germline V gene sequence: CDR1 SGHTA, CDR2 FQGTGA. V was pared by 5 bases and J by 5 bases, with 15 bases between. The DNA of the CDR3 is TGTGCCAGCAGCCTACAGGGACCCGGGGAGACCCAGTACTTC. This gives the protein CASSLQGPGETQYF.

The chain employs TRBV9 and TRBJ1-6; D is perhaps TRBD1 (5 bases). This CDR3 has 16 amino acids. Trimming shortened V by 4 bases and J by 0 bases, and 11 bases separated the two germline ends. The germline CDR1 and CDR2 sequences are SGDLS and YYNGEE. As DNA, the CDR3 is TGTGCCAGCAGCACCTACAGGAGCTCCTATAATTCACCCCTCCACTTT. This translates into CASSTYRSSYNSPLHF.

V gene TRBV15 combines with J gene TRBJ1-5, with unresolved D. Germline V gives CDR1 LNHNV, CDR2 YYDKDF (reference sequence). This CDR3 spans 13 amino acids. The V end was cut by 0 bases, the J end by 8 bases, with 8 bases between. The chain's CDR3 is CATSRDLEEPQHF. The CDR3 bases are TGTGCCACCAGCAGAGATTTAGAGGAGCCCCAGCATTTT.

This chain links TRBV5-1 with TRBJ2-2; 8 bases match TRBD2. Germline V gene lookup returns CDR1 SGHRS and CDR2 YFSETQ. This CDR3 has 15 residues. Unmatched junction bases numbered 6, after V lost 2 bases and J lost 6 bases. The CDR3 nucleotides are TGCGCCAGCAGCTTTCGGGAGGGCCCCGCCGGGGAGCTGTTTTTT. Protein product: CASSFREGPAGELFF.

V is TRBV19 and J is TRBJ1-1, with D perhaps TRBD1 (5 bases). Germline V lookup: CDR1 LNHDA, CDR2 SQIVND (reference sequence). V lost 7 bases and J lost 10, with 22 bases in between. This CDR3 has 14 amino acids. The CDR3 DNA reads TGTGCCAGTACCCAAGGGGAACCCGGGACTCGAGCTTTCTTT. It yields the protein CASTQGEPGTRAFF. Together with reference TRBV19 and TRBJ1-1, the CDR3 gives the full variable domain: DGGITQSPKYLFRKEGQNVTLSCEQNLNHDAMYWYRQDPGQGLRLIYYSQIVNDFQKGDIAEGYSVSREKKESFPLTVTSAQKNPTAFYLCASTQGEPGTRAFFGQGTRLTVV.

The chain carries TRBV6-2 or TRBV6-3 and TRBJ2-5; perhaps TRBD2 as D (6 bases). Germline-derived CDR1 and CDR2 are MNHEY and SVGEGT. V lost 4 bases and J lost 9, with 18 bases in between. The CDR3 sequence is 14 residues long. CDR3 DNA sequence: TGTGCCAGCAGTTTGAGCGGAGGGGTAGGAGCCCAGTACTTC. It specifies CASSLSGGVGAQYF.

The rearrangement joins TRBV7-2 to TRBJ1-4; D uncertain. CDR1 and CDR2 (germline): SGHTA, FQGNSA. Trimming removed 4 bases from V and 8 bases from J, with 23 bases in between. The CDR3 runs 17 residues. The CDR3 nucleotides read TGTGCCAGCAGCTGGCCGGAAGGTGGCTCCCACCCCGAAAAACTGTTTTTT. Its translation is CASSWPEGGSHPEKLFF.

The genes are TRBV6-5 and TRBJ2-3; 7 bases fit TRBD2. The CDR3 runs to 15 residues. Germline CDR1 reads MNHEY; CDR2 reads SVGAGI. Unmatched junction bases numbered 3, after V lost 2 bases and J lost 1 base. CDR3 in DNA: TGTGCCAGCAGTTACAGGCTAGCGGGCACAGATACGCAGTATTTT. Its translation: CASSYRLAGTDTQYF.

The rearrangement uses TRBV3-1 (or the pseudogene TRBV3-2) and TRBJ1-1; maybe TRBD1 (5 bases). Germline CDR1 is LGHDT and CDR2 is YNNKEL (reference sequence). V was shortened by 1 base and J by 1 base, with 10 bases between the two germline ends. The CDR3 runs 15 residues. The CDR3 reads CASSQGSGSNTEAFF. The CDR3 region has the DNA TGTGCCAGCAGCCAAGGATCAGGGTCGAACACTGAAGCTTTCTTT.

This chain's CDR3 is CASQLGEGNIQYF. CDR3 nucleotides: TGTGCCAGTCAATTGGGGGAGGGAAACATTCAGTACTTC. The chain uses TRBV7-9 and TRBJ2-4; the match to TRBD2 covers 7 bases. J lost 6 bases, V lost 9 bases, and 8 bases had no gene match. CDR3 size: 13 residues. Germline V CDR1 and CDR2: SEHNR, FQNEAQ (reference sequence).